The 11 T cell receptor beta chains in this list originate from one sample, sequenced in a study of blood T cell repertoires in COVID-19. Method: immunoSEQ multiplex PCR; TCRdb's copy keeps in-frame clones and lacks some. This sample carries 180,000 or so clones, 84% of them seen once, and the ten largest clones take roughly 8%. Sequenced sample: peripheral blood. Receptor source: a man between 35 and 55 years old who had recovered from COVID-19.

The CDR3 bases are TGTGCCAGTAGTCCAAGACTCTACTACGAGCAGTACTTC. Residues: CASSPRLYYEQYF. The V call is TRBV19, the J call TRBJ2-7; D not certain. V shed 5 bases and J shed 3 bases, with 11 bases lying between them. Germline lookup yields CDR1 LNHDA and CDR2 SQIVND (reference sequence). CDR3 length: 13 amino acids.

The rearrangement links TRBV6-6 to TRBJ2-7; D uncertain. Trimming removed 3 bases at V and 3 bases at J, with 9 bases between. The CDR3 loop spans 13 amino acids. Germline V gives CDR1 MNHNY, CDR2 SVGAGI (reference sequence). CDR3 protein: CASSYGLNYEQYF. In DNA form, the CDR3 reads TGTGCCAGCAGTTATGGTCTAAACTACGAGCAGTACTTC.

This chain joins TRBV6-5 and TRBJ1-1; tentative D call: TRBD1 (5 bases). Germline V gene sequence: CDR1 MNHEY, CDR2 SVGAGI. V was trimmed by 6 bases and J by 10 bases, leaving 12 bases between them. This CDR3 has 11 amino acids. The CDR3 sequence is CASSLGGLAFF. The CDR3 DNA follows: TGTGCCAGCAGCCTCGGGGGATTAGCTTTCTTT.

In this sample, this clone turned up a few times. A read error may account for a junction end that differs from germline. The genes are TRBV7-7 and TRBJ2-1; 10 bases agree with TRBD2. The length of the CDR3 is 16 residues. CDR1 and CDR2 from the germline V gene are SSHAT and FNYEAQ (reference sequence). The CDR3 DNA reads TGTGCTAGCAGCCCAACCGGGACTAGCGTCGTGGGTGAGCAGTTCTTC. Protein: CASSPTGTSVVGEQFF.

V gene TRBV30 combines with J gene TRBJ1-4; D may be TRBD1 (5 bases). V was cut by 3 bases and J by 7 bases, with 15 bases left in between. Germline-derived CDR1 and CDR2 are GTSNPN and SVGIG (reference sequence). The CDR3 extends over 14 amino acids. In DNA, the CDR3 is TGTGCCTGGAGGAGAGGCAGGGCTGGTGAAAAACTGTTTTTT. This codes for CAWRRGRAGEKLFF.

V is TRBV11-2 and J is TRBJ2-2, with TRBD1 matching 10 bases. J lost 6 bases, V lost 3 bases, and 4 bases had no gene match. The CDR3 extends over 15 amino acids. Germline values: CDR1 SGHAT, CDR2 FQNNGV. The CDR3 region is CASSLTGGFAGELFF. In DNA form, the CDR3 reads TGTGCCAGCAGCTTGACAGGGGGCTTCGCCGGGGAGCTGTTTTTT.

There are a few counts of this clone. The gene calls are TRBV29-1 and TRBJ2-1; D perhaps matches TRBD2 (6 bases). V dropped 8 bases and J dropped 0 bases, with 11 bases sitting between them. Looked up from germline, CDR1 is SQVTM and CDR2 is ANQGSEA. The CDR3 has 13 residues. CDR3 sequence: CSHGGNSYNEQFF. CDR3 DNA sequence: TGCAGCCATGGCGGGAACTCCTACAATGAGCAGTTCTTC.

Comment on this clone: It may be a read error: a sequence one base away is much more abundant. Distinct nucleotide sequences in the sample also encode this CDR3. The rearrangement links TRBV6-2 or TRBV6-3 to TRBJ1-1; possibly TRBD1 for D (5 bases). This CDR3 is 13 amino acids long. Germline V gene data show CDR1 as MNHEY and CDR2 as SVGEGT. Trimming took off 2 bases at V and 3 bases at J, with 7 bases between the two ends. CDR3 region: CASSYRGYTEAFF. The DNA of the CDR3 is TGTGCCAGCAGTTACAGGGGCTACACTGAAGCTTTCTTT.

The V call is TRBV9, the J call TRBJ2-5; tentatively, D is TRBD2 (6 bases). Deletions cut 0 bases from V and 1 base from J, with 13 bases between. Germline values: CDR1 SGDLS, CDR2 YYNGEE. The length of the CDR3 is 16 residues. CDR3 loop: CASSVATSFSQETQYF. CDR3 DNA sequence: TGTGCCAGCAGCGTAGCTACTAGCTTTTCCCAAGAGACCCAGTACTTC. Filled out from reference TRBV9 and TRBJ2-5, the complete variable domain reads DSGVTQTPKHLITATGQRVTLRCSPRSGDLSVYWYQQSLDQGLQFLIQYYNGEERAKGNILERFSAQQFPDLHSELNLSSLELGDSALYFCASSVATSFSQETQYFGPGTRLLVL.

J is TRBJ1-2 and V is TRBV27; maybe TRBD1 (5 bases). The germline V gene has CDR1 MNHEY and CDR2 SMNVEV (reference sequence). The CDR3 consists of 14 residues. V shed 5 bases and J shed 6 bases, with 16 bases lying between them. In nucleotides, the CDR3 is TGTGCCAGCAGTACATCTCTCCAGGGAAATGGCTACACCTTC. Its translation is CASSTSLQGNGYTF.

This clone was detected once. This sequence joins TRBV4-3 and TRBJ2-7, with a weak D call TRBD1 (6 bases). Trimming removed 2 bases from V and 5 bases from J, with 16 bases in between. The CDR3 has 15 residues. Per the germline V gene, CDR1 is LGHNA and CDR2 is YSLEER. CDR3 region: CASSQSLSRGDEQYF. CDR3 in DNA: TGCGCCAGCAGCCAATCGTTGTCCAGGGGCGACGAGCAGTACTTC.